This TCR beta chain appears in the sequencing data of a study of CD8 T cells in Susac syndrome (dated by TCRdb to between 2018 and 2020). At the level of the whole study: Among the sequenced Susac syndrome patients, more than five had clinically active disease and eight or nine were in clinical remission. At the time of blood withdrawal, Susac syndrome patients were either therapy-naive, taking corticosteroids (with some also receiving IVIg), or on IVIg alone. Whether CD8+ T cell activation and differentiation in Susac syndrome was antigen driven was tested using repertoire sequencing.

Peripheral blood CD8+ and CD4+ T cells from healthy donors, Susac syndrome patients and multiple sclerosis patients were profiled by high-throughput TCR beta sequencing. Susac syndrome patients met recently defined diagnostic criteria for definite or probable disease. CD8+ TEMRA cells were enriched by FACS, while bulk CD8+ and CD4+ T cells were purified by magnetic negative isolation. Blood was collected in EDTA tubes and processed within 24 hours, with PBMCs isolated through density gradient centrifugation. PBMCs destined for TCR sequencing were cryopreserved in liquid nitrogen and later thawed in a 37 °C water bath. The sorted or isolated CD4+, CD8+ and CD8+ TEMRA cells had a purity of 90% or higher. With respect to this clonotype: Its cognate antigen has yet to be identified. No much larger clone exists at a distance of one base, and base qualities are not known.

RNA was extracted using the RNeasy kit, and roughly 0.5 to 1 microgram was reverse transcribed with random hexamers. TCR beta CDR3 regions were amplified with the immunoSEQ multiplex PCR assay covering 54 Vbeta and 13 Jbeta segments. To correct PCR amplification bias, a synthetic template baseline was used for both primer optimization and computational correction. In the paper's pipeline: Reads were annotated to V, D and J genes according to IMGT and were analyzed with immunoSEQ Analyzer, with only productive sequences retained. Clonality was computed as one minus Shannon entropy normalized by log2 of the number of productive unique sequences. For each patient and control, public and private clones were evaluated among the 100 most prevalent clones. A clone was defined as Susac-specific if it was absent from the healthy and MS cohorts, from more than 850 published viral clones and from other ImmuneACCESS disease sequences. In-frame beta chains were kept once TCRdb had trimmed the public reads at Q25 with fastp and called clones with MiXCR. Rows with one shared CDR3 protein collapse into an entry with the most common genes and DNA. The V and J calls here are based on TCRdb, not the publication. Within this sample are some 150,000 distinct CDR3 sequences, with 95% of them counted one time only. The ten largest clones capture roughly 0.14% of the sample.

Paper-wide results and their limitations: The number of individuals in the TCR sequencing and HLA analysis was recognized as being relatively small. In the CD4+ T cell repertoire of Susac syndrome patients, clonal expansion was not detected.

From the cysteine through the phenylalanine, the CDR3 covers 13 amino acids. Only the CDR3 region is kept as DNA, spanning 39 bases read in frame from base 1. CDR1 and CDR2 are drawn from the germline V gene: SGDLS, YYNGEE. V and J lose 3 bases and 5 bases, and a span of 11 bases separates them. Here the chain combines TRBV9 and TRBJ2-5; no D segment can be confidently identified. The receptor was isolated from a human donor with Susac syndrome. Sequencing was carried out using CD4+ T cells from PBMCs. Here is the DNA: TGTGCCAGCAGCGGCCCGACCCTTGAGACCCAGTACTTC. Protein translation: CASSGPTLETQYF.